This is a list of T cell receptor beta chains from one sample in a study of radiation and T cells in renal cell carcinoma. Data came from immunoSEQ multiplex PCR; TCRdb stores just in-frame clones and leaves some out. The sample lists about 50,000 clones; 65% to 90% were seen once. The sample in question was blood, obtained from a patient whose treatment included radiotherapy and nephrectomy. All receptors come from a woman aged 70 to 79 with renal cell carcinoma. The CDR3 runs from the conserved cysteine through the conserved F or W. A D gene is named only where the DNA matches it firmly. Size values are once, few and many counts, or a class for expanded clones, and some rows have none.

cdr3_length clone_size d_call j_call v_call cdr3_nt cdr3_aa
14 . . TRBJ2-1 TRBV5-1 TGCGCCAGCAGCTTGCAAGGGGGGGCCAATGAGCAGTTCTTC CASSLQGGANEQFF
17 . . TRBJ1-2 TRBV5-1 TGCGCCAGCAGCTTGGGGGCCGGGACACCTAACCCCTATGGCTACACCTTC CASSLGAGTPNPYGYTF
14 . . TRBJ2-3 TRBV9 TGTGCCAGCAGCGTAGGGTCGTACACAGATACGCAGTATTTT CASSVGSYTDTQYF
13 . TRBD1 TRBJ1-1 TRBV18 TGTGCCAGCTCGCGGACAGGGGACACTGAAGCTTTCTTT CASSRTGDTEAFF
13 . . TRBJ1-2 TRBV6-1 TGTGCCAGCAGCGCCTCCCCTTCAGGGGGCTACACCTTC CASSASPSGGYTF
16 few . TRBJ2-2 TRBV5-8 TGTGCCAGCAGCTGGGCACCTTCGGAGAGGGCCGGGGAGCTGTTTTTT CASSWAPSERAGELFF
18 . . TRBJ2-3 TRBV14 TGTGCCAGCAGCCAAGCTACGAGTGGGCTCGTGGGCACAGATACGCAGTATTTT CASSQATSGLVGTDTQYF
16 . TRBD1 TRBJ1-2 TRBV18 TGTGCCAGCTCACCAGCGGGGACAGCTAAAAACTATGGCTACACCTTC CASSPAGTAKNYGYTF
17 . TRBD1 TRBJ2-7 TRBV5-6 TGTGCCAGCAGCCCGGGACAGCTTTATCTATCGCCCTACGAGCAGTACTTC CASSPGQLYLSPYEQYF
13 . . TRBJ2-3 TRBV7-2 TGTGCCAGCAGCTTAGGGGGCACAGATACGCAGTATTTT CASSLGGTDTQYF
17 few TRBD1 TRBJ2-7 TRBV6-1 TGTGCCAGCAGTGAGCCCCCAGGGGGGACAGGTTCGCGCGAGCAGTACTTC CASSEPPGGTGSREQYF
12 . . TRBJ1-5 TRBV19 TGTGCCAGTAAGTTGGGGTATCAGCCCCAGCATTTT CASKLGYQPQHF
17 . . TRBJ2-5 TRBV5-1 TGCGCCAGCAGCCCGAATTCGGGCAGAGAGTTCCAAGAGACCCAGTACTTC CASSPNSGREFQETQYF
16 . TRBD1 TRBJ2-2 TRBV5-1 TGCGCCAGCAGCTCCGGACAGGGTACCGACACCGGGGAGCTGTTTTTT CASSSGQGTDTGELFF
14 . . TRBJ1-2 TRBV11-2 TGTGCCAGCAGCTCCATAACTGGGGACTATGGCTACACCTTC CASSSITGDYGYTF
12 . . TRBJ2-3 TRBV7-3 TGTGCCAGCAGCTTCGCGGAGGGTACGCAGTATTTT CASSFAEGTQYF
14 . . TRBJ1-2 TRBV19 TGTGCCAGTAGTGTCAGGGTTAATTATGTCGGCTACACCTTC CASSVRVNYVGYTF
11 . . TRBJ2-5 TRBV18 TGTGCCAGCTCACGGCGTGAGACCCAGTACTTC CASSRRETQYF
14 . TRBD1 TRBJ1-2 TRBV7-9 TGTGCCAGCAGCTTCAGGACAGGGGACTATGGCTACACCTTC CASSFRTGDYGYTF
20 few . TRBJ2-3 TRBV5-1 TGCGCCAGCAGCTTGGCCGAAGGTCCTCACAGAAATTCTAACACAGATACGCAGTATTTT CASSLAEGPHRNSNTDTQYF
17 . . TRBJ1-2 TRBV5-4 TGTGCCAGCAGCAAGGGAGTGGACAGCGCTTCTAACTATGGCTACACCTTC CASSKGVDSASNYGYTF
15 few TRBD1 TRBJ1-2 TRBV6-5 TGTGCCAGCAGCCCGGGACAGGGGGTCTCCTATGGCTACACCTTC CASSPGQGVSYGYTF
14 once TRBD1 TRBJ1-2 TRBV5-1 TGCGCCAGCAGTCACGGGACAGTTAACTATGGCTACACCTTC CASSHGTVNYGYTF
14 . . TRBJ1-1 TRBV5-1 TGCGCCAGCAGCTGGGGCAGGGAGAACACTGAAGCTTTCTTT CASSWGRENTEAFF
15 . . TRBJ2-7 TRBV28 TGTGCCAGCAGTTTCATCGGGGGGCGTTCCTACGAGCAGTACTTC CASSFIGGRSYEQYF
14 . . TRBJ2-7 TRBV25-1 TGTGCCAGCAGTGACGGCAGTTATCCCTACGAGCAGTACTTC CASSDGSYPYEQYF
12 . . TRBJ2-1 TRBV7-9 TGTGCCAGCAGCTTAGGTGAGAATGAGCAGTTCTTC CASSLGENEQFF